The rows below give T cell receptor beta chains drawn from one sample of a study of cytomegalovirus exposure and HLA in healthy donors. Only in-frame clones appear in the TCRdb table, and some are missing; sequencing was by immunoSEQ multiplex PCR. This sample contains about 130,000 clones. What was sequenced was PBMCs. Receptor source: a man aged 35 to 55 in good health and CMV-seronegative. Each CDR3 is given with its conserved first and last residue. A D gene is named only where the DNA matches it firmly.

d_gene: TRBD2; v_gene: TRBV5-1; j_gene: TRBJ2-2; len: 19; CDR3nt: TGCGCCAGCATCCTGCGTCCTAGCGGGAGTCAAACAAACACCGGGGAGCTGTTTTTT; CDR3aa: CASILRPSGSQTNTGELFF
d_gene: TRBD2; v_gene: TRBV5-1; j_gene: TRBJ2-2; len: 15; CDR3nt: TGCGCCAGCACCGAACTAGCGGGAGGGACCGGGGAGCTGTTTTTT; CDR3aa: CASTELAGGTGELFF
d_gene: -; v_gene: TRBV7-2; j_gene: TRBJ2-1; len: 15; CDR3nt: TGTGCCAGCGGGGCGGGGCGGAGCTCCTACAATGAGCAGTTCTTC; CDR3aa: CASGAGRSSYNEQFF
d_gene: -; v_gene: TRBV30; j_gene: TRBJ1-2; len: 12; CDR3nt: TGTGCCTGGGGACGGGGGGCCTATGGCTACACCTTC; CDR3aa: CAWGRGAYGYTF
d_gene: -; v_gene: TRBV5-5; j_gene: TRBJ1-1; len: 15; CDR3nt: TGTGCCAGCAGCTTCGCCAGGGGCGCGGAGACTGAAGCTTTCTTT; CDR3aa: CASSFARGAETEAFF
d_gene: TRBD1; v_gene: TRBV5-1; j_gene: TRBJ1-2; len: 14; CDR3nt: TGCGCCAGCAGCTTAGGACAGGGTGGAGGGCCCTACACCTTC; CDR3aa: CASSLGQGGGPYTF
d_gene: -; v_gene: TRBV29-1; j_gene: TRBJ2-3; len: 12; CDR3nt: TGCAGCGCCCAGGGTGGCACAGATACGCAGTATTTT; CDR3aa: CSAQGGTDTQYF
d_gene: -; v_gene: TRBV2; j_gene: TRBJ1-6; len: 13; CDR3nt: TGTGCCAGCACCAGGGGATGGGACTCACCCCTCCACTTT; CDR3aa: CASTRGWDSPLHF
d_gene: -; v_gene: TRBV6-6; j_gene: TRBJ2-3; len: 14; CDR3nt: TGTGCCAGCAGTTACAGGGACAACACAGATACGCAGTATTTT; CDR3aa: CASSYRDNTDTQYF
d_gene: TRBD1; v_gene: TRBV5-1; j_gene: TRBJ1-5; len: 14; CDR3nt: TGCGCCAGCAGCTTGGAGGGGGCAAATCAGCCCCAGCATTTT; CDR3aa: CASSLEGANQPQHF
d_gene: TRBD2; v_gene: TRBV5-6; j_gene: TRBJ2-7; len: 16; CDR3nt: TGTGCCAGCAGCTGGACCACTAGCGGGAGATCCTACGAGCAGTACTTC; CDR3aa: CASSWTTSGRSYEQYF
d_gene: TRBD1; v_gene: TRBV11-3; j_gene: TRBJ2-7; len: 14; CDR3nt: TGTGCCAGCAGAAAGGGACAGGGCGGCGACGAGCAGTACTTC; CDR3aa: CASRKGQGGDEQYF
d_gene: TRBD1; v_gene: TRBV2; j_gene: TRBJ2-6; len: 17; CDR3nt: TGTGCCAGCAGTGAAGCTAGGGGGACAGCCGGGGCCAACGTCCTGACTTTC; CDR3aa: CASSEARGTAGANVLTF
d_gene: TRBD1; v_gene: TRBV30; j_gene: TRBJ2-7; len: 14; CDR3nt: TGTGCCTGGAGTGGTGACAGGGTCTCCTACGAGCAGTACTTC; CDR3aa: CAWSGDRVSYEQYF
d_gene: -; v_gene: TRBV6-5; j_gene: TRBJ1-5; len: 13; CDR3nt: TGTGCCAGCATGGGTGAGGGAGGTCAGCCCCAGCATTTT; CDR3aa: CASMGEGGQPQHF
d_gene: TRBD1; v_gene: TRBV29-1; j_gene: TRBJ2-5; len: 14; CDR3nt: TGCAGCGTGTCAACAGGGGGCAACCAAGAGACCCAGTACTTC; CDR3aa: CSVSTGGNQETQYF
d_gene: -; v_gene: TRBV2; j_gene: TRBJ2-2; len: 12; CDR3nt: TGTGCCAGCAGGGCCCCTTCCGGGGAGCTGTTTTTT; CDR3aa: CASRAPSGELFF
d_gene: TRBD1; v_gene: TRBV5-4; j_gene: TRBJ1-1; len: 15; CDR3nt: TGTGCCAGCAGCTTGGTCGACAGGGTATTAACTGAAGCTTTCTTT; CDR3aa: CASSLVDRVLTEAFF
d_gene: TRBD1; v_gene: TRBV4-1; j_gene: TRBJ1-1; len: 15; CDR3nt: TGCGCCAGCAGCCAAGAACACAGGGGATTGATCGAAGCTTTCTTT; CDR3aa: CASSQEHRGLIEAFF
d_gene: -; v_gene: TRBV5-6; j_gene: TRBJ1-5; len: 15; CDR3nt: TGTGCCAGCAGCTTCAGGGAAGGGGGCAATCAGCCCCAGCATTTT; CDR3aa: CASSFREGGNQPQHF
d_gene: TRBD2; v_gene: TRBV5-4; j_gene: TRBJ2-1; len: 17; CDR3nt: TGTGCCAGCAGCTTGGGGACTAGCGGTTACTCCTACAATGAGCAGTTCTTC; CDR3aa: CASSLGTSGYSYNEQFF
d_gene: -; v_gene: TRBV7-2; j_gene: TRBJ1-3; len: 18; CDR3nt: TGTGCCAGCAGTTTAAGTATAAAAAACGGGGTGGTTGGAAACACCATATATTTT; CDR3aa: CASSLSIKNGVVGNTIYF
d_gene: -; v_gene: TRBV7-3; j_gene: TRBJ2-5; len: 13; CDR3nt: TGTGCCAGCAGCCCCGCTCGCTGGGCGACCCAGTACTTC; CDR3aa: CASSPARWATQYF
d_gene: TRBD2; v_gene: TRBV2; j_gene: TRBJ2-5; len: 14; CDR3nt: TGTGCCAGCAGAGGACTAGCGGAACAAGAGACCCAGTACTTC; CDR3aa: CASRGLAEQETQYF
d_gene: -; v_gene: TRBV6-5; j_gene: TRBJ2-7; len: 13; CDR3nt: TGTGCCAGCAGCCCCGGCAGGTCCTACGAGCAGTACTTC; CDR3aa: CASSPGRSYEQYF
d_gene: -; v_gene: TRBV28; j_gene: TRBJ2-5; len: 14; CDR3nt: TGTGCCAGCAGTCCCCGGTTCCTCCAAGAGACCCAGTACTTC; CDR3aa: CASSPRFLQETQYF
d_gene: -; v_gene: TRBV5-4; j_gene: TRBJ2-7; len: 14; CDR3nt: TGTGCCAGCAGCTCGAAAGCGGACTACTACGAGCAGTACTTC; CDR3aa: CASSSKADYYEQYF
d_gene: -; v_gene: TRBV13; j_gene: TRBJ1-6; len: 14; CDR3nt: TGTGCCAGCAGCTCCTCGCGCTATAATTCACCCCTCCACTTT; CDR3aa: CASSSSRYNSPLHF
d_gene: TRBD1; v_gene: TRBV28; j_gene: TRBJ2-7; len: 14; CDR3nt: TGTGCCAGCATAGGGGGGACAGGGAACCACGAGCAGTACTTC; CDR3aa: CASIGGTGNHEQYF
d_gene: TRBD1; v_gene: TRBV6-5; j_gene: TRBJ2-7; len: 16; CDR3nt: TGTGCCAGCAGTTTAGACCTGGGGACAGTGCCGTACGAGCAGTACTTC; CDR3aa: CASSLDLGTVPYEQYF
d_gene: -; v_gene: TRBV7-9; j_gene: TRBJ2-1; len: 13; CDR3nt: TGTGCCAGCAGCGCCACTGTCCTAGAAGAGCAGTTCTTC; CDR3aa: CASSATVLEEQFF
d_gene: TRBD2; v_gene: TRBV5-6; j_gene: TRBJ2-7; len: 16; CDR3nt: TGTGCCAGCAGCCCGCTGGCCTTAGCGGGAGCCTACGAGCAGTACTTC; CDR3aa: CASSPLALAGAYEQYF
d_gene: TRBD1; v_gene: TRBV29-1; j_gene: TRBJ2-7; len: 14; CDR3nt: TGCAGCGTTGAGTCACAGGGGGACTCCTACGAGCAGTACTTC; CDR3aa: CSVESQGDSYEQYF
d_gene: -; v_gene: TRBV6-1; j_gene: TRBJ1-3; len: 13; CDR3nt: TGTGCCAGCGCTGTATTGGCCGGAAACACCATATATTTT; CDR3aa: CASAVLAGNTIYF
d_gene: TRBD1; v_gene: TRBV5-1; j_gene: TRBJ1-1; len: 15; CDR3nt: TGCGCCAGCAGCTTGGGACAGGGTACGTGGACTGAAGCTTTCTTT; CDR3aa: CASSLGQGTWTEAFF
d_gene: TRBD2; v_gene: TRBV6-1; j_gene: TRBJ2-1; len: 17; CDR3nt: TGTGCCAGCAGTGAGACTAGCGGGAGGCCATTCTCAAATGAGCAGTTCTTC; CDR3aa: CASSETSGRPFSNEQFF
d_gene: -; v_gene: TRBV27; j_gene: TRBJ1-3; len: 14; CDR3nt: TGTGCCAGCAGTTTCAGAGGGCGTGGAAACACCATATATTTT; CDR3aa: CASSFRGRGNTIYF
d_gene: TRBD1; v_gene: TRBV4-1; j_gene: TRBJ1-6; len: 16; CDR3nt: TGCGCCAGCAGCCAACCGGGACAGGGGGTTAATTCACCCCTCCACTTT; CDR3aa: CASSQPGQGVNSPLHF
d_gene: TRBD1; v_gene: TRBV5-1; j_gene: TRBJ1-1; len: 16; CDR3nt: TGCGCCAGCAGCTTGGGGACAGGGGGGATGAACACTGAAGCTTTCTTT; CDR3aa: CASSLGTGGMNTEAFF
d_gene: TRBD1; v_gene: TRBV4-1; j_gene: TRBJ2-7; len: 17; CDR3nt: TGCGCCAGCAGCCAACCTTCGGGACAGTCGATCTCCTACGAGCAGTACTTC; CDR3aa: CASSQPSGQSISYEQYF
d_gene: TRBD2; v_gene: TRBV11-3; j_gene: TRBJ2-5; len: 18; CDR3nt: TGTGCCAGCAGCGTAATGACTAGCGGGAGGGCAAGCCAAGAGACCCAGTACTTC; CDR3aa: CASSVMTSGRASQETQYF